Listed below are T cell receptor beta chains from one sample, sequenced in a study of cytomegalovirus exposure and HLA in healthy donors. Libraries were prepared by immunoSEQ multiplex PCR; TCRdb keeps only in-frame clonotypes and omits some of them. The sample holds 220,000 or so clones, 60% to 80% seen once. The sequenced material came from PBMCs. These receptors were collected from a woman younger than 45 in good health and CMV-seronegative. Each CDR3 is given with its conserved first and last residue. Fields, in order: D gene, J gene, clone size, V gene, CDR3 DNA, CDR3 protein. The D gene is left open where the match is weak. Only part of the rows carry a size: once, few, many, or a class if the clone is expanded.

d_call: TRBD1
j_call: TRBJ1-5
clone_size: NA
v_call: TRBV18
cdr3_nt: TGTGCCAGCTCTCCGGACAGGGACCCCACGGCCCAGCATTTT
cdr3_aa: CASSPDRDPTAQHF

d_call: TRBD1
j_call: TRBJ2-2
clone_size: NA
v_call: TRBV5-1
cdr3_nt: TGCGCCAGCAGCTTGGCCCCACAGGGGGCGAACACCGGGGAGCTGTTTTTT
cdr3_aa: CASSLAPQGANTGELFF

d_call: NA
j_call: TRBJ1-1
clone_size: once
v_call: TRBV7-9
cdr3_nt: TGTGCCAGCAGCTTAGAGAGGGCCCTTGGGGCTTTCTTT
cdr3_aa: CASSLERALGAFF

d_call: NA
j_call: TRBJ1-1
clone_size: few
v_call: TRBV6-6
cdr3_nt: TGTGCCAGCACCATGGCAGTTTCGAACACTGAAGCTTTCTTT
cdr3_aa: CASTMAVSNTEAFF

d_call: NA
j_call: TRBJ2-4
clone_size: few
v_call: TRBV29-1
cdr3_nt: TGCAGCGCCTTTGCTGAGGGGGACATTCAGTACTTC
cdr3_aa: CSAFAEGDIQYF

d_call: NA
j_call: TRBJ2-2
clone_size: NA
v_call: TRBV14
cdr3_nt: TGTGCCAGCAGCCCAAACAGAGCGAACACCGGGGAGCTGTTTTTT
cdr3_aa: CASSPNRANTGELFF

d_call: NA
j_call: TRBJ1-3
clone_size: few
v_call: TRBV11-2
cdr3_nt: TGTGCCAGCAGCTATTACCAGGCAGGGTCGTTCACCATATATTTT
cdr3_aa: CASSYYQAGSFTIYF

d_call: NA
j_call: TRBJ2-1
clone_size: NA
v_call: TRBV19
cdr3_nt: TGTGCCAGTAGTAAGGAGGGACAGATCTACAATGAGCAGTTCTTC
cdr3_aa: CASSKEGQIYNEQFF

d_call: NA
j_call: TRBJ2-1
clone_size: once
v_call: TRBV9
cdr3_nt: TGTGCCAGCAGCGCGAAAACCCCGCAGGCCGTTCTGGATGAGCAGTTCTTC
cdr3_aa: CASSAKTPQAVLDEQFF

d_call: TRBD1
j_call: TRBJ1-1
clone_size: NA
v_call: TRBV6-5
cdr3_nt: TGTGCCAGCAGTAGAGGGACAGGGGCTGAAGCTTTCTTT
cdr3_aa: CASSRGTGAEAFF

d_call: NA
j_call: TRBJ2-7
clone_size: NA
v_call: TRBV5-4
cdr3_nt: TGTGCCAGCAGCTCAGGAGGGCCATCCTACGAGCAGTACTTC
cdr3_aa: CASSSGGPSYEQYF

d_call: TRBD2
j_call: TRBJ2-7
clone_size: NA
v_call: TRBV5-1
cdr3_nt: TGCGCCAGCAGCGAAGGACTAGCGGGGTTTTACGAGCAGTACTTC
cdr3_aa: CASSEGLAGFYEQYF

d_call: TRBD1
j_call: TRBJ1-1
clone_size: NA
v_call: TRBV7-6
cdr3_nt: TGTGCCAGCAGCCCTGGACAGGGACGGTATACTGAAGCTTTCTTT
cdr3_aa: CASSPGQGRYTEAFF

d_call: NA
j_call: TRBJ2-7
clone_size: NA
v_call: TRBV7-9
cdr3_nt: TGTGCCAGCAGCCACGGACTAAACTCCTACGAGCAGTACTTC
cdr3_aa: CASSHGLNSYEQYF

d_call: NA
j_call: TRBJ2-5
clone_size: NA
v_call: TRBV27
cdr3_nt: TGTGCCAGCAGTTTATCGGGGGGTTTGGGAGAGACCCAGTACTTC
cdr3_aa: CASSLSGGLGETQYF

d_call: NA
j_call: TRBJ1-1
clone_size: NA
v_call: TRBV4-1
cdr3_nt: TGCGCCAGCAGCCACGGGGAAAGGGAGGAAGCTTTCTTT
cdr3_aa: CASSHGEREEAFF

d_call: NA
j_call: TRBJ1-5
clone_size: NA
v_call: TRBV19
cdr3_nt: TGTGCCAGTAGTATCCGGCGGAATCAGCCCCAGCATTTT
cdr3_aa: CASSIRRNQPQHF

d_call: TRBD2
j_call: TRBJ2-1
clone_size: few
v_call: TRBV5-4
cdr3_nt: TGTGCCAGCAGCTTTGGCGACCAGGGGAGGGTTTGGCGGGGGGGCAATGAGCAGTTCTTC
cdr3_aa: CASSFGDQGRVWRGGNEQFF

d_call: NA
j_call: TRBJ2-1
clone_size: NA
v_call: TRBV5-4
cdr3_nt: TGTGCCAGCAGCCGTTTCGGGGACTCCTACAATGAGCAGTTCTTC
cdr3_aa: CASSRFGDSYNEQFF

d_call: NA
j_call: TRBJ1-5
clone_size: NA
v_call: TRBV2
cdr3_nt: TGTGCCAGCTCGAAGGACAGTCGAAATCAGCCCCAGCATTTT
cdr3_aa: CASSKDSRNQPQHF

d_call: TRBD2
j_call: TRBJ2-1
clone_size: once
v_call: TRBV15
cdr3_nt: TGTGCCACCAGCAGAGAGCCGGGACTAGCTGTCGATGAGCAGTTCTTC
cdr3_aa: CATSREPGLAVDEQFF

d_call: NA
j_call: TRBJ1-5
clone_size: NA
v_call: TRBV6-6
cdr3_nt: TGTGCCAGCAGTTACCCAGGGCCAAATCAGCCCCAGCATTTT
cdr3_aa: CASSYPGPNQPQHF

d_call: TRBD1
j_call: TRBJ1-5
clone_size: NA
v_call: TRBV6-1
cdr3_nt: TGTGCCAGCACCCTAACGACAGGGAATCAGCCCCAGCATTTT
cdr3_aa: CASTLTTGNQPQHF

d_call: NA
j_call: TRBJ1-5
clone_size: NA
v_call: TRBV7-9
cdr3_nt: TGTGCCAGCAGCCTCCACATCTCTAACAGTGTATTCAATCAGCCCCAGCATTTT
cdr3_aa: CASSLHISNSVFNQPQHF

d_call: TRBD2
j_call: TRBJ2-1
clone_size: NA
v_call: TRBV2
cdr3_nt: TGTGCCAGCAGTGGACTAGCGGGAGTTTCGGATGAGCAGTTCTTC
cdr3_aa: CASSGLAGVSDEQFF

d_call: TRBD2
j_call: TRBJ2-7
clone_size: NA
v_call: TRBV6-5
cdr3_nt: TGTGCCAGCAGTTACTCGAGAGGCGGGGGGGCCCAGGAGCAGTACTTC
cdr3_aa: CASSYSRGGGAQEQYF

d_call: TRBD2
j_call: TRBJ2-5
clone_size: NA
v_call: TRBV9
cdr3_nt: TGTGCCAGCAGCCCCCGGTATAGCGGGGGAGGGGAGACCCAGTACTTC
cdr3_aa: CASSPRYSGGGETQYF

d_call: TRBD1
j_call: TRBJ1-4
clone_size: once
v_call: TRBV4-2
cdr3_nt: TGTGCCAGCAGCCAAGAGTGGACAGGTGCAACTAATGAAAAACTGTTTTTT
cdr3_aa: CASSQEWTGATNEKLFF

d_call: TRBD2
j_call: TRBJ2-3
clone_size: NA
v_call: TRBV4-1
cdr3_nt: TGCGCCAGCAGCCAGGTAGCGGGGGACACAGATACGCAGTATTTT
cdr3_aa: CASSQVAGDTDTQYF

d_call: NA
j_call: TRBJ1-1
clone_size: NA
v_call: TRBV11-1
cdr3_nt: TGTGCCAGCAGCTTAGCGGCACAGGGTATGAACACTGAAGCTTTCTTT
cdr3_aa: CASSLAAQGMNTEAFF

d_call: TRBD2
j_call: TRBJ2-1
clone_size: NA
v_call: TRBV5-1
cdr3_nt: TGCGCCAGCAGCTTGAGGCTAGCGGGGTCGGGAGAGCAGTTCTTC
cdr3_aa: CASSLRLAGSGEQFF

d_call: NA
j_call: TRBJ1-2
clone_size: NA
v_call: TRBV4-1
cdr3_nt: TGCGCCAGCAGCCAAATCCAGGGGAGACAGCTGAACTATGGCTACACCTTC
cdr3_aa: CASSQIQGRQLNYGYTF

d_call: TRBD2
j_call: TRBJ2-3
clone_size: NA
v_call: TRBV30
cdr3_nt: TGTGCCTGGGGGGTGTTAGCGGGAGGAGGGGCAGATACGCAGTATTTT
cdr3_aa: CAWGVLAGGGADTQYF

d_call: TRBD2
j_call: TRBJ2-1
clone_size: NA
v_call: TRBV13
cdr3_nt: TGTGCCAGCAGCTTAGAGGGGACTATAGAAAGGAATGAGCAGTTCTTC
cdr3_aa: CASSLEGTIERNEQFF

d_call: NA
j_call: TRBJ1-4
clone_size: few
v_call: TRBV4-1
cdr3_nt: TGCGCCAGCAGCACACAAGAAAAACTGTTTTTT
cdr3_aa: CASSTQEKLFF

d_call: NA
j_call: TRBJ1-2
clone_size: few
v_call: TRBV27
cdr3_nt: TGTGCCAGCAGTTTGGGGGGGCAGGGGTTCGGCTACACCTTC
cdr3_aa: CASSLGGQGFGYTF

d_call: NA
j_call: TRBJ1-4
clone_size: few
v_call: TRBV18
cdr3_nt: TGTGCCAGCTCTCTGCGGGGTAATGAAAAACTGTTTTTT
cdr3_aa: CASSLRGNEKLFF

d_call: TRBD1
j_call: TRBJ2-7
clone_size: NA
v_call: TRBV19
cdr3_nt: TGTGCCAGTAGTCCGGGGGGACAGGGGTACGAGCAGTACTTC
cdr3_aa: CASSPGGQGYEQYF

d_call: NA
j_call: TRBJ2-7
clone_size: NA
v_call: TRBV6-5
cdr3_nt: TGTGCCAGCGGGCTGGGGCGGTCGACCTACGAGCAGTACTTC
cdr3_aa: CASGLGRSTYEQYF

d_call: NA
j_call: TRBJ1-2
clone_size: NA
v_call: TRBV4-1
cdr3_nt: TGTGCCAGCAGCCCGCGGAGTTCTAACTATGGCTACACCTTC
cdr3_aa: CASSPRSSNYGYTF

d_call: TRBD1
j_call: TRBJ2-7
clone_size: NA
v_call: TRBV6-1
cdr3_nt: TGTGCCAACAGGGGGTGGGGGGTCGAGCAGTACTTC
cdr3_aa: CANRGWGVEQYF

d_call: TRBD2
j_call: TRBJ2-2
clone_size: NA
v_call: TRBV2
cdr3_nt: TGTGCCAGCACAGGGACTAGCCCCACCGGGGAGCTGTTTTTT
cdr3_aa: CASTGTSPTGELFF

d_call: TRBD2
j_call: TRBJ2-3
clone_size: NA
v_call: TRBV2
cdr3_nt: TGTGCCTCACATAGCGGGAGGGCAGATACGCAGTATTTT
cdr3_aa: CASHSGRADTQYF

d_call: TRBD1
j_call: TRBJ2-3
clone_size: NA
v_call: TRBV7-9
cdr3_nt: TGTGCCAGCAGCACAGGGACAGTCCCCGGAGATACGCAGTATTTT
cdr3_aa: CASSTGTVPGDTQYF

d_call: NA
j_call: TRBJ1-2
clone_size: NA
v_call: TRBV25-1
cdr3_nt: TGTGCCAGCAGTGATGGGGGGGGATATGGCTACACCTTC
cdr3_aa: CASSDGGGYGYTF

d_call: TRBD2
j_call: TRBJ2-1
clone_size: medium-sized
v_call: TRBV7-9
cdr3_nt: TGTGCCAGCAGCTTAGACGGGACTACCACCTACAATGAGCAGTTCTTC
cdr3_aa: CASSLDGTTTYNEQFF

d_call: NA
j_call: TRBJ2-7
clone_size: few
v_call: TRBV7-8
cdr3_nt: TGTGCCAGCAGCTTAGTCACCGAAGAGGGCTACGAGCAGTACTTC
cdr3_aa: CASSLVTEEGYEQYF